A single T cell receptor beta chain is shown here with its context. Its cognate antigen is unknown. These donors counted as nominally healthy when sampled, but unrecorded immune exposures were likely. This entry is derived from a study of cytomegalovirus exposure and HLA in healthy donors. Findings and caveats of the study: Using the classifier, cytomegalovirus status was reportedly diagnosed with high specificity and sensitivity.

The primer mix had 60 Vbeta and 13 Jbeta primers. TCRdb's table, derived via immunoSEQ multiplex PCR, lists solely in-frame clones and lacks some. The sample lists roughly 100,000 clones, 75% to 90% occurring once. Germline loops: CDR1 WNHNN, CDR2 SYGVQD (reference sequence). V lost 6 bases to trimming and J lost 13 bases; unmatched junction nucleotides: 6. There are 11 residues in the CDR3. The source material was PBMCs. The receptor was isolated from a man in his forties in good health and CMV-seronegative. The J gene is TRBJ2-5, the V gene TRBV10-1; 9 nucleotides agree with TRBD1. CDR3 region: CASRVMGQGYF. CDR3 bases: TGCGCCAGCAGAGTGATGGGACAGGGGTACTTC.